Below are 7 T cell receptor beta chains sequenced from a single sample in a study of blood T cells in healthy people across ages (dated by TCRdb to the mid-2010s). Library method: 5' RACE. Sequencing took place on an Illumina HiSeq 2500. A second PCR of about 7 to 12 cycles was run with a J-beta primer mix and a sample-barcoded 5' primer. TCRdb reprocessing: public reads trimmed at Q25 with fastp, clones called with MiXCR, in-frame beta chains kept. Records with the same CDR3 protein are collapsed into one entry carrying the most frequent genes and DNA. The sample table records more than 450,000 distinct CDR3 sequences; about 27% of these occur just once. Of the sample, 3% to 4% is held by the ten largest clones. Separately, the same data were catalogued under a study of T cells of mothers and their children.

The sample comprised blood. The source is a boy aged 2-15 years in good health.

J is TRBJ1-1 and V is TRBV20-1; D call uncertain. V lost 5 bases and J 1 base, leaving 11 bases between the germline ends. This CDR3 has 13 amino acids. Germline loops: CDR1 DFQATT, CDR2 SNEGSKA (reference sequence). In nucleotides, the CDR3 is TGCAGTGCTCTACGATTATCGAACACTGAAGCTTTCTTT. Amino acid sequence: CSALRLSNTEAFF.

This clonotype was seen a few times. This chain uses TRBV21-1 with TRBJ2-1; the D segment call TRBD2 is taken from the table without a DNA check. TRBV21-1 is labeled a pseudogene. The CDR3 is 16 residues long. CDR3 coding DNA: TGTGCCAGCAGCAAATGGGGACTAGCGGGAGATCATGAGCAGTTCTTC. The encoded protein is CASSKWGLAGDHEQFF.

This clonotype has a handful of counts. The genes are TRBV20-1 and TRBJ1-4; TRBD1 is a possible D gene (5 bases). Germline values: CDR1 DFQATT, CDR2 SNEGSKA (reference sequence). Trimming cost V 5 bases and J 0 bases, with 10 bases left between them. The CDR3 covers 14 residues. This CDR3 is CSAPGGSTNEKLFF. The CDR3 DNA sequence: TGCAGTGCTCCTGGGGGTTCAACTAATGAAAAACTGTTTTTT.

In its sample, this clonotype was seen a few times. This chain joins TRBV27 and TRBJ2-2, with a tentative D call TRBD1 (6 bases). Trimming left V 1 base short and J 6 bases short, with 15 bases between. CDR3 size: 16 residues. Germline V gene data show CDR1 as MNHEY and CDR2 as SMNVEV (reference sequence). Written as DNA, the CDR3 is TGTGCCAGCAGTTTATTTGCAGGGGCCAGGGCCGGGGAGCTGTTTTTT. Translating it yields CASSLFAGARAGELFF.

There are a few counts of this clonotype. The chain couples TRBV7-8 to TRBJ1-3; no firm D call. V was cut by 4 bases and J by 0 bases, with 13 bases left in between. This CDR3 is built from 16 residues. Germline V gene lookup returns CDR1 SGHVS and CDR2 FQNEAQ. The CDR3 protein is CASSSLGRSSGNTIYF. Here the CDR3 DNA reads TGTGCCAGCAGCTCCCTCGGGAGGAGCTCTGGAAACACCATATATTTT.

The chain links TRBV4-3 to TRBJ1-1; a weak D match, TRBD1 (5 bases). The CDR3 spans 14 residues. From germline, CDR1 is LGHNA and CDR2 YSLEER. Trimming shortened V by 1 base and J by 4 bases, and 10 bases separated the two germline ends. The CDR3 DNA reads TGCGCCAGCAGCCAAGGGGATAGGGGCACTGAAGCTTTCTTT. This translates into CASSQGDRGTEAFF.

V is TRBV6-5 and J is TRBJ1-1, with D tentatively TRBD1 (5 bases). This CDR3 comprises 14 residues. Germline V CDR1 and CDR2: MNHEY, SVGAGI. Trimming removed 5 bases from V and 4 bases from J, with 14 bases in between. Here the CDR3 reads CASSPGPLATEAFF. DNA for the CDR3: TGTGCCAGCAGTCCGGGACCCTTAGCCACTGAAGCTTTCTTT.